This T cell receptor beta chain was observed in a study of vaccination effects on CD4 cells after COVID-19. As for the study in general: Antigen-specific CD4+ T cells expanded by the ViraFEST assay with viral peptide pools were then sequenced. Participants got two doses of BNT162b2 or mRNA-1273 vaccine. Specimens were obtained from a couple of convalescent patients 16 days and one week prior to vaccination.

Details on this clone: The target antigen is unknown.

This table comes from immunoSEQ multiplex PCR, and its TCRdb copy is limited to in-frame clones, with some not included. This repertoire shows roughly 68,000 clones, more than 60% found once; its top ten account for 20% to 25%. Germline V lookup: CDR1 SGHDT, CDR2 YYEEEE. The V end was cut by 2 bases, the J end by 7 bases, with 12 bases between. The length of the CDR3 is 13 residues. Scientists isolated CD4+ T cells after a roughly nine-day culture period ended. Both day 3 and day 7 saw half the medium replaced with IL-2 medium. This material consisted of CD4+ T cells from PBMCs cultured without peptide, taken before COVID-19 vaccination. The sequence came from a human donor who had a prior SARS-CoV-2 infection. The chain carries TRBV5-6 and TRBJ1-1; D not certain. CDR3 bases: TGTGCCAGCAGCTTAGGCGGGGTGGGTGAAGCTTTCTTT. It specifies CASSLGGVGEAFF.